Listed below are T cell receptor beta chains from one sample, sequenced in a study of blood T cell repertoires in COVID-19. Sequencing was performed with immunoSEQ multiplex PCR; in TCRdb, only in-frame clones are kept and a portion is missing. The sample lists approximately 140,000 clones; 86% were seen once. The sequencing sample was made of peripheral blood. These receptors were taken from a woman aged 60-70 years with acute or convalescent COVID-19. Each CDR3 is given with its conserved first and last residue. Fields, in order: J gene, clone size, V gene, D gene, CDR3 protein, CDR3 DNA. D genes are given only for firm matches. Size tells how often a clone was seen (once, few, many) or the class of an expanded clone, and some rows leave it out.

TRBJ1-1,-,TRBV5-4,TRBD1,CASSPDRNMNTEAFF,TGTGCCAGCAGCCCGGACAGGAACATGAACACTGAAGCTTTCTTT
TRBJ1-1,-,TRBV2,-,CASIGGNTEAFF,TGTGCCAGCATCGGGGGGAACACTGAAGCTTTCTTT
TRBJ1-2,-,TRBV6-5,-,CASSRRGGRYGYTF,TGTGCCAGCAGTAGACGGGGGGGAAGATATGGCTACACCTTC
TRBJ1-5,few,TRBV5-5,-,CASSLAWGGQPQHF,TGTGCCAGCAGCTTGGCTTGGGGCGGACAGCCCCAGCATTTT
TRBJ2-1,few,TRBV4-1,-,CASSQETVRSYNEQFF,TGCGCCAGCAGCCAGGAAACGGTCAGGTCCTACAATGAGCAGTTCTTC
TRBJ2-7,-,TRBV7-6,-,CASSLVGDGSYEQYF,TGTGCCAGCAGCTTAGTCGGGGATGGGTCCTACGAGCAGTACTTC
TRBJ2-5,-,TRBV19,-,CASSIQGSQETQYF,TGTGCCAGTAGTATACAGGGGTCCCAAGAGACCCAGTACTTC
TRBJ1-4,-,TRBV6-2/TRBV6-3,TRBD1,CASSGDRVSNEKLFF,TGTGCCAGCAGTGGGGACAGGGTATCTAATGAAAAACTGTTTTTT
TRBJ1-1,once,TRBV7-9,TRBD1,CASSSQTPPGQGVTEAFF,TGTGCCAGCAGCTCCCAGACCCCGCCGGGACAGGGGGTCACTGAAGCTTTCTTT
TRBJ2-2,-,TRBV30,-,CAWSTLGLGAGELFF,TGTGCCTGGAGTACCTTAGGCCTCGGGGCCGGGGAGCTGTTTTTT
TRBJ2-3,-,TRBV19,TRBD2,CASSGGLAGAPHTDTQYF,TGTGCCAGTAGTGGGGGACTAGCGGGGGCGCCACACACAGATACGCAGTATTTT
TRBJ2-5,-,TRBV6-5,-,CASSSGETQYF,TGTGCCAGCAGCTCGGGAGAGACCCAGTACTTC
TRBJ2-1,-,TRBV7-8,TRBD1,CASSLAGTGGTNEQFF,TGTGCCAGCAGCTTAGCCGGGACAGGGGGCACAAATGAGCAGTTCTTC
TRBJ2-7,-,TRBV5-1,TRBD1,CASRPRQGAYEQYF,TGCGCCAGCAGACCACGACAGGGGGCATACGAGCAGTACTTC
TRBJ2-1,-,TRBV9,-,CASSVGGGRDEQFF,TGTGCCAGCAGCGTAGGGGGGGGCAGGGATGAGCAGTTCTTC
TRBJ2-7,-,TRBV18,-,CASSPESYEQYF,TGTGCCAGCTCACCAGAGTCCTACGAGCAGTACTTC
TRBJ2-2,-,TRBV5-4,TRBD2,CASKAPGLANTGELFF,TGTGCCAGCAAGGCCCCGGGACTAGCGAACACCGGGGAGCTGTTTTTT
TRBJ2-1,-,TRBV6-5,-,CASSYGGAHNEQFF,TGTGCCAGCAGTTACGGGGGGGCCCACAATGAGCAGTTCTTC